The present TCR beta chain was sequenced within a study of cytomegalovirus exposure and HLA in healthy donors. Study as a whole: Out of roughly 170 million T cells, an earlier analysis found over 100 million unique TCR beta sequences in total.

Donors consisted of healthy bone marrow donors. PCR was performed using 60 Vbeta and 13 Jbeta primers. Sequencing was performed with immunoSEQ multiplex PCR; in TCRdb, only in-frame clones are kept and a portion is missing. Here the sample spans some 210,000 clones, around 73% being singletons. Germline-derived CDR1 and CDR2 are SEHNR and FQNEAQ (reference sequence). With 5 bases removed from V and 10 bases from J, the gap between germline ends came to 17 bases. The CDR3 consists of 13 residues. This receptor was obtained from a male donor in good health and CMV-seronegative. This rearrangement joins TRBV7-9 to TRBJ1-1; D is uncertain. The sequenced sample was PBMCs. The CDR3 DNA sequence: TGTGCCAGCAGCCACACAGACATCAGTGGAGCTTTCTTT. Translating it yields CASSHTDISGAFF. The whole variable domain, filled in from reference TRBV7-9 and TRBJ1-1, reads DTGVSQNPRHKITKRGQNVTFRCDPISEHNRLYWYRQTLGQGPEFLTYFQNEAQLEKSRLLSDRFSAERPKGSFSTLEIQRTEQGDSAMYLCASSHTDISGAFFGQGTRLTVV.